Sequencing of this TCR beta chain was carried out in a study of CD8 T cells in ankylosing spondylitis. Whole-study findings and limits: Fewer than ten highly homologous variants made up a TCR beta motif that seemed to typify ankylosing spondylitis blood. Disease-linked clones reportedly concentrated significantly in matched ankylosing spondylitis synovial fluid.

Per germline, CDR1 KGHSH and CDR2 LQKENI. Deletions cut 2 bases from V and 9 bases from J, with 18 bases between. CDR3 length: 15 residues. This clonotype was observed a handful of times. Its specificity is not known. Generation of TCR beta libraries employed quantitative 5'-RACE incorporating molecular barcodes. TCRdb processed the 5' RACE reads anew with MiXCR; each CDR3 protein has one entry. Of some 450,000 distinct CDR3 sequences listed, roughly a sixth are singletons. This clonotype was obtained from a male donor with ankylosing spondylitis. This chain joins TRBV18 and TRBJ2-3; tentative D call: TRBD2 (6 bases). Source material: blood, either unsorted or a sorted T cell fraction (not recorded which). The CDR3 is CASSPRTTPSETQYF. CDR3 nucleotide sequence: TGTGCCAGCTCACCAAGGACTACCCCTAGTGAGACGCAGTATTTT.